These 11 T cell receptor beta chains share one sample of origin, sequenced in a study of shared clonotypes between healthy human individuals. Sequencing used immunoSEQ multiplex PCR; TCRdb keeps in-frame clones, though not all of them. Here the sample spans about 1.5 million clones, roughly 96% being singletons. The sample consisted of naive CD4+ T cells sorted from blood. Subset defined: CD45RA+ positively selected. The receptors here all came from a young man in good health.

The chain joins TRBV6-1 to TRBJ2-2; 7 nucleotides align to TRBD1. In germline, CDR1 is MNHNS, CDR2 SASEGT. V gave up 4 bases and J gave up 6 bases; unmatched junction bases: 14. The CDR3 covers 17 residues. The CDR3 reads CASSALTGPGVAGELFF. CDR3 sequence (DNA): TGTGCCAGCAGTGCCTTGACAGGGCCCGGGGTGGCCGGGGAGCTGTTTTTT.

The chain couples TRBV4-3 to TRBJ1-1; D gene unclear. Trimming stripped 0 bases from V and 2 bases from J, with 7 bases between. Germline CDR1 LGHNA, CDR2 YSLEER. The CDR3 sequence is 14 residues long. CDR3 loop: CASSQERGNTEAFF. The CDR3 DNA is TGCGCCAGCAGCCAAGAACGCGGAAACACTGAAGCTTTCTTT.

The CDR3 nucleotides are TGTGCCAGTAGTATTGGCCAGGGGAATCCCTACGAGCAGTACTTC. It is translated as CASSIGQGNPYEQYF. The chain recombines TRBV19 with TRBJ2-7; a weak D match, TRBD1 (6 bases). Trimming removed 3 bases at V and 2 bases at J, with 14 bases between. CDR1 and CDR2 from the germline V gene are LNHDA and SQIVND (reference sequence). This CDR3 region has 15 residues.

J is TRBJ2-2 and V is TRBV9; 7 nucleotides line up with TRBD2. Losses at the gene ends were 2 bases for V and 5 bases for J; bases not matched to a gene: 3. Germline CDR1 is SGDLS and CDR2 is YYNGEE. This CDR3 contains 14 residues. CDR3 coding DNA: TGTGCCAGCAGCGTGGGAGGGTGGACCGGGGAGCTGTTTTTT. Translating gives CASSVGGWTGELFF.

The chain employs TRBV7-6 and TRBJ1-3, with D possibly matching TRBD1 (6 bases). The V gene lost 5 bases and the J gene lost 0 bases, with 11 bases spanning the gap. The CDR3 covers 15 residues. Germline assignment: CDR1 SGHVS and CDR2 FNYEAQ. The CDR3 loop reads CASSAWTVSGNTIYF. Here the CDR3 DNA reads TGTGCCAGCAGCGCTTGGACAGTCTCTGGAAACACCATATATTTT.

The chain is built from TRBV28 and TRBJ2-7, with 9 bases matching TRBD1. CDR1 and CDR2 from the germline V gene are MDHEN and SYDVKM. J was trimmed by 2 bases and V by 5 bases; bases with no gene match: 13. The CDR3 contains 17 residues. The CDR3 here is CASSPLPDRGFPYEQYF. The CDR3 nucleotides are TGTGCCAGCAGTCCTCTCCCGGACAGGGGATTCCCCTACGAGCAGTACTTC.

The rearrangement links TRBV7-9 to TRBJ1-2; D ambiguous. Germline-derived CDR1 and CDR2 are SEHNR and FQNEAQ (reference sequence). The CDR3 loop spans 16 amino acids. V was trimmed by 1 base and J by 6 bases, leaving 18 bases between them. In DNA form, the CDR3 reads TGTGCCAGCAGCTTAGGGCTTGCGGGCGCATCGCATGGCTACACCTTC. Its translation is CASSLGLAGASHGYTF.

V and J are TRBV5-1 and TRBJ2-3; D might be TRBD2 (5 bases). Trimming left V 0 bases short and J 7 bases short, with 21 bases between. The CDR3 is 17 residues long. Looked up from germline, CDR1 is SGHRS and CDR2 is YFSETQ. Written as DNA, the CDR3 is TGCGCCAGCAGCTTGGATCTCCCGGGGAGCAAGGGTCATACGCAGTATTTT. Translated, it gives CASSLDLPGSKGHTQYF.

The chain carries TRBV29-1 and TRBJ2-1, with D unresolved. CDR1 SQVTM and CDR2 ANQGSEA come from the germline V gene. Deletions cut 0 bases from V and 9 bases from J, with 3 bases between. The CDR3 is made up of 10 amino acids. CDR3 nucleotides: TGCAGCGTTGAAGAGGGTGAGCAGTTCTTC. Translated, it gives CSVEEGEQFF.

The chain joins TRBV6-1 to TRBJ2-1, with D perhaps TRBD2 (7 bases). There are 15 residues in the CDR3. V was clipped by 6 bases and J by 3 bases, with 15 bases between them. CDR1 is MNHNS, CDR2 SASEGT, per germline. The CDR3 protein is CASSLQGGGYNEQFF. The CDR3 DNA is TGTGCCAGCAGCTTACAGGGCGGGGGCTACAATGAGCAGTTCTTC.

The chain has TRBV6-1 and TRBJ1-5, with D unclear. Trimming took 9 bases from V and 0 from J, leaving 12 bases between them. Germline CDR1 reads MNHNS; CDR2 reads SASEGT. The CDR3 runs to 14 residues. CDR3 sequence (DNA): TGTGCCAGTTCCGGAGAATATAGCAATCAGCCCCAGCATTTT. Protein: CASSGEYSNQPQHF.